The 15 T cell receptor beta chains below were found in one sample sequenced in a study of regulatory T cells in long-lasting Graves disease (dated by TCRdb to the early 2020s). Per the publication, the time point label means: newly diagnosed GD, antithyroid drugs for less than 3 months. RNA was extracted from PBMCs in TRIzol for both TCR sequencing and RNA sequencing. Libraries came from multiplex PCR. Instrument on record: Illumina HiSeq 4000. TCR beta libraries were built with iRepertoire HTBI primers and Arm-PCR amplification of CDR3 regions. TCRdb reanalyzed the raw reads on its own, using fastp at Q25 for trimming and MiXCR for clone calling, and kept in-frame beta chains. Rows with one shared CDR3 protein collapse into an entry with the most common genes and DNA. This sample holds hundreds of thousands of distinct CDR3 sequences; approximately 15% were observed only once. The ten largest clones represent 18% of the sample.

The sample also formed part of further work on T cells in Graves' hyperthyroidism and ophthalmopathy.

This specimen was peripheral blood mononuclear cells (PBMCs), taken at new diagnosis, from a patient treated with antithyroid drugs. All receptors come from a woman aged 25 to 45 with Graves disease. Donor details come from another sample of the same person, matched by shared clones.

This clonotype was detected only a few times. The J gene is TRBJ1-4, the V gene TRBV27, with 7 bases fitting TRBD1. Germline V gene data show CDR1 as MNHEY and CDR2 as SMNVEV (reference sequence). The trim removed 6 bases at V and 6 bases at J, leaving 4 bases unmatched. This CDR3 is built from 13 residues. CDR3 residues: CASSPGGYEKLFF. The CDR3 region has the DNA TGTGCCAGCAGCCCAGGGGGATATGAAAAACTGTTTTTT.

The sample holds one count of this clonotype. Here the CDR3 omits its conserved ending phenylalanine or tryptophan, so a read error is the likely source. The chain has TRBV28 and TRBJ1-6, with TRBD1 identical over 8 bases. V shed 6 bases and J 7 bases; nucleotides not matched to a gene: 5. This CDR3 is built from 14 residues. Germline-derived CDR1 and CDR2 are MDHEN and SYDVKM. CDR3 residues: CASSPDRANSPLHL. CDR3 DNA: TGTGCCAGCAGCCCGGACAGGGCAAATTCACCCCTCCACCTT.

On this clonotype: One base away lies a much larger clone, so this may be a sequencing read error. The chain has TRBV5-1 and TRBJ2-2; 9 bases map to TRBD1. The length of the CDR3 is 15 residues. Looked up from germline, CDR1 is SGHRS and CDR2 is YFSETQ. Here the CDR3 DNA reads TGCACCAGCAGCTCCGGGACAGGGAAACCCGGGGAGCTGTTTTTT. This codes for CTSSSGTGKPGELFF.

This clonotype was observed a handful of times. The rearrangement uses TRBV3-1 and TRBJ2-1, with unresolved D. Germline V lookup: CDR1 LGHDT, CDR2 YNNKEL (reference sequence). The V end lost 6 bases, the J end lost 7 bases, and 16 bases lay between the germline ends. The CDR3 is 14 residues long. This CDR3 reads CASRFSAVRNEQFF. CDR3 DNA sequence: TGTGCCAGCAGATTTTCGGCGGTCCGGAATGAGCAGTTCTTC.

The chain employs TRBV5-1 and TRBJ2-1, with a tentative D call TRBD2 (6 bases). Germline CDR1 and CDR2: SGHRS and YFSETQ. The CDR3 length is 18 residues. Deletions cut 1 base from V and 1 base from J, with 18 bases between. The CDR3 sequence is CASSLPRVAAASYNEQFF. CDR3 DNA: TGCGCCAGCAGCTTGCCCCGCGTAGCGGCCGCTTCCTACAATGAGCAGTTCTTC.

This CDR3 is CSARAGSANSYNSPLHF. As DNA, the CDR3 is TGCAGTGCTAGAGCAGGGTCGGCCAACTCCTATAATTCACCCCTCCACTTT. This chain connects TRBV20-1 to TRBJ1-6, with a tentative D call TRBD1 (5 bases). V dropped 1 base and J dropped 0 bases, with 13 bases sitting between them. Germline-derived CDR1 and CDR2 are DFQATT and SNEGSKA (reference sequence). The CDR3 covers 17 residues.

This clonotype was detected only a few times. The chain employs TRBV12-3 or TRBV12-4 and TRBJ1-2; TRBD1 matches 10 bases. V gave up 1 base and J gave up 5 bases; unmatched junction bases: 7. CDR3 size: 16 residues. The CDR3 region has the DNA TGTGCCAGCAGTTTAGATTATGGGACAGGGGAATATGGCTACACCTTC. It translates to CASSLDYGTGEYGYTF.

Remarks on this clonotype: The CDR3 ends on some other residue instead of the conserved phenylalanine or tryptophan, so this is likely a read error. This chain joins TRBV6-2 or TRBV6-3 and TRBJ2-7; 9 bases align to TRBD2. Trimming cost V 7 bases and J 0 bases; bases outside gene matches: 10. CDR1 and CDR2 (germline): MNHEY, SVGEGT. There are 16 residues in the CDR3. CDR3 in DNA: TGTGCCAGCACAGATGGGCGGGAGGGAAACTCCTACGAGCAGTACCTC. This sequence encodes CASTDGREGNSYEQYL.

There are many counts of this clonotype. The V gene is TRBV20-1, the J gene TRBJ2-7; 13 positions match TRBD2. V was clipped by 3 bases and J by 2 bases; unmatched bases: 16. The CDR3 runs 19 residues. Germline values: CDR1 DFQATT, CDR2 SNEGSKA (reference sequence). CDR3 sequence reads: CSASNLGLAGPQHAYEQYF. CDR3 DNA sequence: TGCAGTGCTAGCAATCTGGGACTAGCGGGACCCCAACACGCCTACGAGCAGTACTTC.

This clonotype was detected many times. This rearrangement joins TRBV19 to TRBJ1-1; D is unclear. The CDR3 sequence is 15 residues long. V dropped 6 bases and J dropped 5 bases, with 19 bases sitting between them. Per the germline V gene, CDR1 is LNHDA and CDR2 is SQIVND (reference sequence). CDR3: CASRPGDKGKTEAFF. CDR3 bases: TGTGCCAGTAGACCGGGAGACAAAGGTAAAACTGAAGCTTTCTTT. Together with reference TRBV19 and TRBJ1-1, the CDR3 gives the full variable domain: DGGITQSPKYLFRKEGQNVTLSCEQNLNHDAMYWYRQDPGQGLRLIYYSQIVNDFQKGDIAEGYSVSREKKESFPLTVTSAQKNPTAFYLCASRPGDKGKTEAFFGQGTRLTVV.

This clonotype was detected many times. This chain uses TRBV14 with TRBJ2-1, with 8 bases matching TRBD2. Germline CDR1 reads SGHDN; CDR2 reads FVKESK. Trimming took 8 bases from V and 7 from J; bases not matched to a gene: 10. This CDR3 has 14 amino acids. In DNA, the CDR3 is TGTGCCAGCGTGCTTAGCGGGATGAATAATGAGCAGTTCTTC. Residues: CASVLSGMNNEQFF. The full variable domain, in which reference TRBV14 and TRBJ2-1 provide the parts outside the CDR3, is EAGVTQFPSHSVIEKGQTVTLRCDPISGHDNLYWYRRVMGKEIKFLLHFVKESKQDESGMPNNRFLAERTGGTYSTLKVQPAELEDSGVYFCASVLSGMNNEQFFGPGTRLTVL.

Of note for this clonotype: Being one base from a much bigger clone, this may be a read error. This sequence joins TRBV27 and TRBJ2-7; 13 bases fit TRBD2. V trimming: 4 bases; J trimming: 3 bases; junction bases outside the gene matches: 9. This CDR3 is 17 amino acids long. Germline values: CDR1 MNHEY, CDR2 SMNVEV (reference sequence). The CDR3 region is CASSSFETSGRFYEQYF. The CDR3 DNA reads as TGTGCCAGCAGTTCCTTCGAGACTAGCGGGAGGTTCTACGAGCAGTACTTC.

About this clonotype: The final CDR3 position lacks the conserved phenylalanine or tryptophan, pointing to a likely read error. V usage is TRBV6-2 or TRBV6-3 and J usage is TRBJ2-3; D might be TRBD1 or TRBD2, each matching 6 bases. CDR1 and CDR2 (germline): MNHEY, SVGEGT. Deletions cut 8 bases from V and 2 bases from J, with 26 bases between. The CDR3 extends over 18 amino acids. CDR3 DNA sequence: TGTGCCAGCCGGCTCGGTGGTGGCGGAGGGGGTTACACAGATACGCAGTATCTT. Translation: CASRLGGGGGGYTDTQYL.

This clonotype came up a few times. The rearrangement joins TRBV3-1 to TRBJ2-7; 12 bases fit TRBD2. The CDR3 runs to 15 residues. Per the germline V gene, CDR1 is LGHDT and CDR2 is YNNKEL (reference sequence). The trim removed 3 bases at V and 7 bases at J, leaving 7 bases unmatched. The CDR3 loop reads CASSHLAGGPVEQYF. The CDR3 nucleotides are TGTGCCAGCAGCCACCTAGCGGGAGGGCCGGTGGAGCAGTACTTC.

On this clonotype: A read error may explain this, as a much larger clone is one base away. This sequence joins TRBV28 and TRBJ2-5, with TRBD1 matching 7 bases. The CDR3 loop spans 14 amino acids. Per germline, CDR1 MDHEN and CDR2 SYDVKM. This chain's CDR3 is CASSLQTGTETRYF. DNA of the CDR3: TGTGCCAGCAGTTTACAGACAGGGACGGAGACCCGGTACTTC.